This T cell receptor beta chain was sequenced for a study of blood T cell repertoires in COVID-19. In the study overall: Sites in the United States, Italy and Spain provided acute and convalescent COVID-19 samples. Sample material is recorded as cDNA or gDNA derived from T cells, B-cell-depleted T cells, or PBMCs.

Source study methods: Reference gene primer amplification yielded estimated nucleated cell counts. The assay was immunoSEQ multiplex PCR, and TCRdb's table has in-frame clones only and misses some. The V and J calls and clone size were taken over from that table, and D and trimming were inferred from the DNA. This repertoire shows a few hundred thousand clones, 75% to 90% found once; its top ten account for 9.5% to 11%. With V trimmed by 7 bases and J by 6 bases, 8 bases remained unmatched. Per germline, CDR1 LNHDA and CDR2 SQIVND (reference sequence). The CDR3 consists of 14 residues. The sample comprised peripheral blood. The TCR was taken from a woman aged 65 to 85 with acute or convalescent COVID-19. This rearrangement joins TRBV19 to TRBJ1-5; the match to TRBD1 covers 8 bases. CDR3 sequence reads: CASTPGQEGQPQHF. DNA for the CDR3: TGTGCCAGTACCCCGGGACAGGAAGGTCAGCCCCAGCATTTT.